The clone carrying this TCR beta chain was seen ten or more times. Its antigen is unidentified. Time point meaning: newly diagnosed GD, antithyroid drugs for less than 3 months. Extracted RNA from PBMCs served as the source of the TCR library. For TCR beta, libraries came from iRepertoire HTBI primers and Arm-PCR of CDR3 regions. TCRdb fed the multiplex PCR reads into MiXCR, producing one record per CDR3 protein. The sample yields approximately 310,000 distinct CDR3 sequences, 15% to 20% seen once. This record belongs to a study of regulatory T cells in long-lasting Graves disease. Study-wide points: TRBV28, TRBJ1-2 and TRBJ2-5 emerged as the favored segments in persistent disease. Newly diagnosed patients had higher TCR diversity than persistent Graves' patients did.

The CDR3 runs to 14 residues. V was clipped by 6 bases and J by 7 bases; unmatched bases: 8. V and J are TRBV12-3 or TRBV12-4 and TRBJ2-3, with TRBD2 identical over 9 bases. The origin of this receptor is a female donor with Graves disease. This specimen consisted of peripheral blood mononuclear cells (PBMCs), obtained at new diagnosis, from a patient treated with antithyroid drugs. This chain's CDR3 is CASSRGGRGNTQYF. CDR3 in DNA: TGTGCCAGCAGCAGAGGCGGGAGGGGGAATACGCAGTATTTT.